A single sample is the source of the 27 T cell receptor beta chains below, sequenced in a study of post-analysis software for immune sequencing data. Study-level findings and limits: Patients had higher frequencies than controls of about 5 TRBV segments, including TRBV5-6, TRBV5-1 and TRBV20-1.

No antigen has been identified for these receptors. Prepared TCR beta cDNA libraries contained unique molecular identifiers. TCRdb re-called the PCR reads through MiXCR, storing one row per CDR3 protein. The top ten clones hold around 0.56% of a sample with approximately 730,000 distinct CDR3 sequences, about 27% of them seen once. The sequenced sample was blood. These TCRs come from a girl between 5 and 17 years old with multiple sclerosis.

The gene calls are TRBV29-1 and TRBJ2-3; TRBD2 agrees at 8 bases. This CDR3 comprises 15 residues. Germline V gives CDR1 SQVTM, CDR2 ANQGSEA. The V and J ends lost 2 bases and 3 bases, in that order; junction bases with no gene match: 7. This CDR3 reads CSVEQRGGPTDTQYF. Here the CDR3 DNA reads TGCAGCGTTGAACAACGGGGGGGCCCGACAGATACGCAGTATTTT.

The V and J genes are TRBV2 and TRBJ1-2, with D possibly TRBD1 on 6 matching bases. The CDR3 consists of 16 residues. The germline V gene has CDR1 SNHLY and CDR2 FYNNEI. V gave up 5 bases and J gave up 8 bases, with 24 bases separating them. CDR3 bases: TGTGCCAGCAGTCAACTGCCCGCAGGGGTGGGAGGCGGCTACACCTTC. This codes for CASSQLPAGVGGGYTF.

Notes on this clonotype: Its ends do not fully match the called genes, so a read error is possible. The CDR3 coding sequence is TGTGTCAGCAGCCAAGGAAATGGCGTTGAGCAGTTCTTC. Translating it yields CVSSQGNGVEQFF. The rearrangement links TRBV14 to TRBJ2-1; no reliable D call. From germline, CDR1 is SGHDN and CDR2 FVKESK. The CDR3 has 13 amino acids.

This clonotype was counted many times. V gene TRBV7-9 combines with J gene TRBJ2-3, with D perhaps matching TRBD1 (6 bases). V was trimmed by 7 bases and J by 6 bases, leaving 20 bases between them. CDR3 length: 15 amino acids. Looked up from germline, CDR1 is SEHNR and CDR2 is FQNEAQ (reference sequence). The CDR3 reads CASISSFGQWDTQYF. In DNA form, the CDR3 reads TGTGCCAGCATCTCATCCTTCGGACAGTGGGATACGCAGTATTTT.

This clonotype was detected a few times. The V call is TRBV11-2, the J call TRBJ2-3; D is unresolved. Trimming shortened V by 0 bases and J by 7 bases, and 5 bases separated the two germline ends. This CDR3 contains 12 residues. Germline CDR1 and CDR2: SGHAT and FQNNGV. CDR3 amino acids: CASSLDRYTQYF. For the CDR3, the DNA is TGTGCCAGCAGCTTAGACCGCTATACGCAGTATTTT.

The V and J genes are TRBV28 and TRBJ1-5, with 10 positions matching TRBD1. J gave up 4 bases and V 5 bases, and 8 bases lay outside the gene matches. The CDR3 is 16 residues long. Germline lookup yields CDR1 MDHEN and CDR2 SYDVKM. The CDR3 is CASSPRQGAGNQPQHF. In DNA, the CDR3 is TGTGCCAGCAGTCCCAGACAGGGGGCTGGGAATCAGCCCCAGCATTTT. Together with reference TRBV28 and TRBJ1-5, the CDR3 gives the full variable domain: DVKVTQSSRYLVKRTGEKVFLECVQDMDHENMFWYRQDPGLGLRLIYFSYDVKMKEKGDIPEGYSVSREKKERFSLILESASTNQTSMYLCASSPRQGAGNQPQHFGDGTRLSIL.

The chain uses TRBV29-1 and TRBJ1-2; D remains ambiguous. V was clipped by 4 bases and J by 5 bases, with 11 bases between them. This CDR3 region has 12 residues. The germline V gene has CDR1 SQVTM and CDR2 ANQGSEA. The CDR3 DNA follows: TGCAGCGTTGGGGGAGGGCTATATGGCTACACCTTC. This gives the protein CSVGGGLYGYTF.

This clonotype counts as medium-sized. V usage is TRBV29-1 and J usage is TRBJ2-1; no definite D call. V lost 2 bases and J lost 0, with 11 bases in between. The V gene's germline CDR1 is SQVTM and CDR2 ANQGSEA. The CDR3 runs 15 residues. Here the CDR3 DNA reads TGCAGCGTTGAAATTTGGGATAGCTCCTACAATGAGCAGTTCTTC. Its protein product is CSVEIWDSSYNEQFF.

In its sample, this clonotype was seen a few times. The chain combines TRBV7-2 with TRBJ2-1; the match to TRBD1 covers 7 bases. Trimming cost V 2 bases and J 5 bases; bases outside gene matches: 3. The germline V gene encodes CDR1 SGHTA and CDR2 FQGNSA. There are 14 residues in the CDR3. The DNA of the CDR3 is TGTGCCAGCAGCTTATCGACAGGGAACAATGAGCAGTTCTTC. Translation gives CASSLSTGNNEQFF.

This chain joins TRBV7-2 and TRBJ2-1; TRBD1 matches at 10 bases. The J call may be incorrect, as the DNA end agrees better with TRBJ2-7. Germline V gives CDR1 SGHTA, CDR2 FQGNSA. The CDR3 runs to 15 residues. CDR3 residues: CASSPSTGGFYEQYF. The CDR3 DNA reads as TGTGCCAGCAGCCCGTCGACAGGGGGCTTTTACGAGCAGTACTTC.

This clonotype was detected many times. The CDR3, as DNA: TGTGCCAGCAGCGTAGGAGGGGGTCGCACAGATACGCAGTATTTT. The encoded protein is CASSVGGGRTDTQYF. The chain carries TRBV9 and TRBJ2-3, with D possibly being TRBD1 (6 bases). The V and J ends lost 0 bases and 1 base respectively, with 9 bases between them. The germline V gene has CDR1 SGDLS and CDR2 YYNGEE. The CDR3 covers 15 residues.

This clonotype was recorded at least ten times. This chain uses TRBV9 with TRBJ2-7; D possibly uses TRBD1 or TRBD2 (5 bases each). The CDR3 spans 13 residues. V lost 3 bases, J lost 2 bases, and 9 bases lay in between. Germline assignment: CDR1 SGDLS and CDR2 YYNGEE. CDR3 DNA sequence: TGTGCCAGCAGCGAGGGACCCCCCTACGAGCAGTACTTC. Residues: CASSEGPPYEQYF. Based on the CDR3 plus reference TRBV9 and TRBJ2-7, the full variable domain is DSGVTQTPKHLITATGQRVTLRCSPRSGDLSVYWYQQSLDQGLQFLIQYYNGEERAKGNILERFSAQQFPDLHSELNLSSLELGDSALYFCASSEGPPYEQYFGPGTRLTVT.

This chain joins TRBV7-2 and TRBJ2-4; no definite D call. The J call is uncertain, as TRBJ2-7 better fits the DNA end. Germline CDR1 is SGHTA and CDR2 is FQGNSA. This CDR3 spans 14 amino acids. CDR3 bases: TGTGCCAGCAGCTTCGCGGAAGCTCGCTACGAGCAGTACTTC. This encodes CASSFAEARYEQYF.

This clonotype was seen more than once but under ten times. This sequence joins TRBV7-2 and TRBJ1-5, with 8 bases that match TRBD1. Germline CDR1 reads SGHTA; CDR2 reads FQGNSA. The trim removed 2 bases at V and 3 bases at J, leaving 3 bases unmatched. The CDR3 contains 15 residues. CDR3 protein: CASSLRTGPNQPQHF. The CDR3, as DNA: TGTGCCAGCAGCTTAAGGACAGGGCCCAATCAGCCCCAGCATTTT.

The rearrangement links TRBV4-1 to TRBJ1-4, with D possibly TRBD1 on 5 matching bases. CDR1 is MGHRA and CDR2 is YSYEKL in the germline V gene. The V and J ends lost 1 base and 8 bases respectively, with 14 bases between them. The CDR3 consists of 15 residues. CDR3 in amino acids: CASSQGTGSREKLFF. The CDR3 nucleotides are TGCGCCAGCAGCCAAGGCACAGGTTCTCGGGAAAAACTGTTTTTT.

The genes are TRBV2 and TRBJ2-5; D gene unclear. CDR3 length: 13 amino acids. CDR1 and CDR2 from the germline V gene are SNHLY and FYNNEI. The V end was cut by 0 bases, the J end by 7 bases, with 9 bases between. The DNA of the CDR3 is TGTGCCAGCAGTGAAGCGACAAAGGGGACCCAGTACTTC. Its protein is CASSEATKGTQYF.

In its sample, this clonotype was seen a few times. V and J are TRBV20-1 and TRBJ2-1; D unresolved. Trimming pared 3 bases from V and 4 bases from J, leaving 4 bases between. Germline lookup yields CDR1 DFQATT and CDR2 SNEGSKA (reference sequence). The CDR3 has 11 amino acids. CDR3 in amino acids: CSASLYNEQFF. Here the CDR3 DNA reads TGCAGTGCTAGTCTATACAATGAGCAGTTCTTC.

CDR3 loop: CASSIQGFNQPQHF. The CDR3, as DNA: TGTGCCAGCAGTATACAAGGGTTTAATCAGCCCCAGCATTTT. J is TRBJ1-5 and V is TRBV2, with unresolved D. This CDR3 has 14 amino acids. Per germline, CDR1 SNHLY and CDR2 FYNNEI. V lost 5 bases and J 4 bases, leaving 12 bases between the germline ends.

This clonotype was seen only a few times. The rearrangement uses TRBV15 and TRBJ2-1; 10 nucleotides match TRBD1. The CDR3 totals 17 residues. Germline assignment: CDR1 LNHNV and CDR2 YYDKDF (reference sequence). After removal of 0 bases from V and 2 bases from J, the junction contained 4 bases not matched to a gene. CDR3 coding DNA: TGTGCCACCAGCAGAGATCATGGACAGGGGGCCTACAATGAGCAGTTCTTC. It is translated as CATSRDHGQGAYNEQFF.

The chain couples TRBV28 to TRBJ1-5; D unresolved. Per germline, CDR1 MDHEN and CDR2 SYDVKM. Trimming left V 5 bases short and J 7 bases short, with 3 bases between. The CDR3 spans 10 residues. The CDR3: CASSDQPQHF. The CDR3 DNA reads TGTGCCAGCAGTGACCAGCCCCAGCATTTT.

This chain links TRBV20-1 with TRBJ2-5; possible D gene TRBD2, 6 bases. Germline-derived CDR1 and CDR2 are DFQATT and SNEGSKA (reference sequence). This CDR3 comprises 14 residues. The V and J ends lost 3 bases and 4 bases respectively, with 15 bases between them. CDR3 loop: CSARRLGLRETQYF. The CDR3 DNA follows: TGCAGTGCTAGGAGACTCGGACTACGAGAGACCCAGTACTTC.

This clonotype appeared a few times. The J gene is TRBJ2-1, the V gene TRBV2; D is possibly TRBD2 (6 bases). V was pared by 7 bases and J by 10 bases, with 14 bases between. Germline V gene data show CDR1 as SNHLY and CDR2 as FYNNEI. This CDR3 has 12 residues. Here the CDR3 DNA reads TGTGCCAGCAATAGGGACTGGGAAGAGCAGTTCTTC. Translating it yields CASNRDWEEQFF. Supplemented by reference TRBV2 and TRBJ2-1, the full variable domain reads EPEVTQTPSHQVTQMGQEVILRCVPISNHLYFYWYRQILGQKVEFLVSFYNNEISEKSEIFDDQFSVERPDGSNFTLKIRSTKLEDSAMYFCASNRDWEEQFFGPGTRLTVL.

This clonotype has more than one count but fewer than ten. This chain connects TRBV12-3 or TRBV12-4 to TRBJ2-7; the match to TRBD1 covers 12 bases. The CDR3 is 15 residues long. The ends lost 4 bases at V and 3 bases at J; junction bases unmatched: 4. This CDR3 reads CASSSGTGGLYEQYF. The CDR3 nucleotides are TGTGCCAGCAGTTCCGGGACAGGGGGCCTCTACGAGCAGTACTTC.

This clonotype showed up just a few times. The CDR3 sequence: CSATDANSNQPQHF. CDR3 nucleotide sequence: TGCAGTGCTACAGACGCTAACTCTAATCAGCCCCAGCATTTT. The chain couples TRBV20-1 to TRBJ1-5; no clear D gene. Germline lookup yields CDR1 DFQATT and CDR2 SNEGSKA (reference sequence). Trimming took 4 bases from V and 4 from J, leaving 14 bases between them. The CDR3 spans 14 residues.

This clonotype came up a few times. The V call is TRBV27, the J call TRBJ2-3; weak D call: TRBD1 (6 bases). This CDR3 is 15 amino acids long. Trimming took 2 bases from V and 3 from J, leaving 12 bases between them. CDR1 and CDR2 from the germline V gene are MNHEY and SMNVEV (reference sequence). The CDR3 DNA reads TGTGCCAGCAGTTTAGGGACACCAGGGACAGATACGCAGTATTTT. It encodes CASSLGTPGTDTQYF.

The sample holds many counts of this clonotype. V and J are TRBV29-1 and TRBJ2-1, with D tentatively TRBD1 (6 bases). V lost 2 bases and J 7 bases, leaving 15 bases between the germline ends. CDR1 SQVTM and CDR2 ANQGSEA come from the germline V gene. The CDR3 sequence is 14 residues long. CDR3 bases: TGCAGCGTTGAACCGACAGGATCTCTTAATGAGCAGTTCTTC. Its protein is CSVEPTGSLNEQFF.

This clonotype was picked up a small number of times. The chain carries TRBV12-3 or TRBV12-4 and TRBJ1-2; D is unresolved. The V end was cut by 9 bases, the J end by 4 bases, with 15 bases between. The CDR3 contains 13 residues. The CDR3: CASTKGSTYGYTF. Here the CDR3 DNA reads TGTGCCAGTACCAAAGGCAGCACCTATGGCTACACCTTC.